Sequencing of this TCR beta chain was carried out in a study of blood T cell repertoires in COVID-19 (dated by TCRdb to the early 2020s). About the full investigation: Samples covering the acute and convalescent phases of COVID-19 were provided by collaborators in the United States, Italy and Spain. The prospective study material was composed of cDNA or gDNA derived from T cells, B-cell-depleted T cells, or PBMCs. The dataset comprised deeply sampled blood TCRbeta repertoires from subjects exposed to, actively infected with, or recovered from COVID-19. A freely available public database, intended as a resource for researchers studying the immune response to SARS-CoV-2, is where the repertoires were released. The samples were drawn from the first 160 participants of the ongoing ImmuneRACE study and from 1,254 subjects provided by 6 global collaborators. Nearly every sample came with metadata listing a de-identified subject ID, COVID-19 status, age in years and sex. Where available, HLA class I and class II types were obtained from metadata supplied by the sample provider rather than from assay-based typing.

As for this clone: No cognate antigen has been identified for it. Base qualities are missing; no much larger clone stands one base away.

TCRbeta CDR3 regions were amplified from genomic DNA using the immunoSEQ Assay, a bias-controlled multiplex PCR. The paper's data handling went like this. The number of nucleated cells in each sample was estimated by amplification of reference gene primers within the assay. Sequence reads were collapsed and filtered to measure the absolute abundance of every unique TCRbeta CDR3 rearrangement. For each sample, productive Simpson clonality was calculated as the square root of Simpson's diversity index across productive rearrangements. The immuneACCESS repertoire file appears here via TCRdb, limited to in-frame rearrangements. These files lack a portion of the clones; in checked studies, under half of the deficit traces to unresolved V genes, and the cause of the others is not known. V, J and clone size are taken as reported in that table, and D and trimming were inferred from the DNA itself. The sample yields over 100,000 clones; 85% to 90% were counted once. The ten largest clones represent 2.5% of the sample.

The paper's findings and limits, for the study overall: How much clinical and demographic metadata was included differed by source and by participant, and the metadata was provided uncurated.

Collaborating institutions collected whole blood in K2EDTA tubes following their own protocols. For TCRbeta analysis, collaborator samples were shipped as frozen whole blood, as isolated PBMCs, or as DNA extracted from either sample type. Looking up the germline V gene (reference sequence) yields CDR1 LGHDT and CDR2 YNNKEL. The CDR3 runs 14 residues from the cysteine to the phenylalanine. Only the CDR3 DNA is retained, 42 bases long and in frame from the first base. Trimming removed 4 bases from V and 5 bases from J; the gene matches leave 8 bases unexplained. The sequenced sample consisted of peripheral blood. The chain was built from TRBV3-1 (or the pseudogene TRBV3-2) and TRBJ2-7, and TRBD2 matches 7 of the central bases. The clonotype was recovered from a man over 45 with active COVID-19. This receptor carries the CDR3 CASSPGRRGNEQYF. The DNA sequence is TGTGCCAGCAGCCCCGGGAGGCGGGGCAACGAGCAGTACTTC.